The 21 T cell receptor beta chains below all came from one sample that was sequenced in a study of cytomegalovirus exposure and HLA in healthy donors. It was with 60 Vbeta and 13 Jbeta primers that the PCR ran. Repertoires were generated with immunoSEQ multiplex PCR, while TCRdb's copy carries only in-frame clones and drops some. The sample consists of roughly 200,000 clones, approximately 82% of them appearing once. Sequencing was performed on PBMCs. The receptors were gathered from a woman between 40 and 50 years old in good health and CMV-seronegative.

This clone was seen once. This chain connects TRBV5-1 to TRBJ2-1; D is possibly TRBD2 (5 bases). CDR1 is SGHRS, CDR2 YFSETQ, per germline. The CDR3 length is 15 residues. V was cut by 0 bases and J by 8 bases, with 15 bases left in between. The chain's CDR3 is CASSLAGLAGYEQFF. The CDR3 bases are TGCGCCAGCAGCTTGGCTGGGCTAGCCGGCTATGAGCAGTTCTTC.

On this clone itself: This CDR3 is also generated by other DNA sequences in the sample. This rearrangement joins TRBV11-2 to TRBJ1-1; 8 nucleotides match TRBD1. The V segment lost 5 bases and the J segment 3 bases; nucleotides outside the gene matches: 8. The germline gives CDR1 SGHAT, CDR2 FQNNGV. The CDR3 loop spans 15 amino acids. CDR3 sequence reads: CASSLAGGGDTEAFF. The CDR3 DNA reads TGTGCCAGCAGCCTCGCAGGGGGCGGTGACACTGAAGCTTTCTTT.

This chain uses TRBV6-6 with TRBJ2-7, with 11 positions matching TRBD1. V lost 2 bases and J lost 3; bases outside the gene matches: 3. The CDR3 runs 15 residues. Germline assignment: CDR1 MNHNY and CDR2 SVGAGI (reference sequence). CDR3 in DNA: TGTGCCAGCAGTTACAAAGGGACAGGGGGCTACGAGCAGTACTTC. Amino acid sequence: CASSYKGTGGYEQYF.

The genes are TRBV2 and TRBJ2-7; D perhaps matches TRBD2 (5 bases). Trimming took off 8 bases at V and 3 bases at J, with 14 bases between the two ends. The CDR3 extends over 13 amino acids. The germline V gene encodes CDR1 SNHLY and CDR2 FYNNEI. Written as DNA, the CDR3 is TGTGCCAGCCGTAGGGAGACACTCTACGAGCAGTACTTC. Its protein is CASRRETLYEQYF.

This clone was seen only once. The rearrangement joins TRBV2 to TRBJ1-5, with 8 bases lining up with TRBD1. Trimming cost V 5 bases and J 7 bases; bases outside gene matches: 7. Germline lookup yields CDR1 SNHLY and CDR2 FYNNEI. The CDR3 length is 14 residues. The CDR3 region is CASSINRGGQPQHF. Here the CDR3 DNA reads TGTGCCAGCAGTATAAACAGGGGGGGACAGCCCCAGCATTTT.

The chain joins TRBV5-1 to TRBJ2-7, with TRBD1 matching over 10 bases. J was trimmed by 5 bases and V by 7 bases; bases with no gene match: 6. Germline V gene data show CDR1 as SGHRS and CDR2 as YFSETQ. The CDR3 spans 13 residues. The CDR3 coding sequence is TGCGCCAGCTCCGGGACAGGGGTGAACGAGCAGTACTTC. This translates into CASSGTGVNEQYF.

This rearrangement joins TRBV2 to TRBJ1-6; D is possibly TRBD1 (6 bases). The CDR3 has 13 amino acids. V lost 10 bases and J 4 bases, leaving 11 bases between the germline ends. The germline gives CDR1 SNHLY, CDR2 FYNNEI. CDR3 coding DNA: TGTGCCACACACAGGGAATATAATTCACCCCTCCACTTT. This encodes CATHREYNSPLHF.

This chain connects TRBV29-1 to TRBJ2-7, with D possibly being TRBD1 (6 bases). V was shortened by 3 bases and J by 3 bases, with 18 bases between the two germline ends. This CDR3 comprises 15 residues. Germline V gene data show CDR1 as SQVTM and CDR2 as ANQGSEA. The CDR3 DNA sequence: TGCAGCGTTGATCTTATACGCCAGGGGAGCTACGAGCAGTACTTC. This sequence encodes CSVDLIRQGSYEQYF.

The rearrangement uses TRBV30 and TRBJ2-2; tentative D call: TRBD1 (5 bases). Trimming pared 4 bases from V and 0 bases from J, leaving 6 bases between. In germline, CDR1 is GTSNPN, CDR2 SVGIG (reference sequence). This CDR3 comprises 13 residues. The CDR3 region has the DNA TGTGCCTGGAAGGGGTCGAACACCGGGGAGCTGTTTTTT. Translating gives CAWKGSNTGELFF.

This clone was observed a handful of times. The V and J genes are TRBV6-1 and TRBJ1-4; D is unresolved. Germline CDR1 reads MNHNS; CDR2 reads SASEGT. Trimming cost V 1 base and J 5 bases, with 11 bases left between them. The CDR3 consists of 15 residues. CDR3: CASSEGSQSNEKLFF. The CDR3 DNA is TGTGCCAGCAGTGAAGGGTCGCAGTCAAATGAAAAACTGTTTTTT.

The chain uses TRBV6-5 and TRBJ1-1; weak D call: TRBD1 (6 bases). The ends were cut back, 9 bases at V and 11 bases at J, with 25 bases in the middle. The CDR3 sequence is 14 residues long. CDR1 and CDR2 (germline): MNHEY, SVGAGI. The CDR3 is CASRINLRGGEAFF. CDR3 coding DNA: TGTGCCAGTAGGATAAATCTAAGGGGGGGCGAGGCTTTCTTT.

About this clone: The same CDR3 arises from other DNA sequences in this sample as well. V usage is TRBV6-5 and J usage is TRBJ2-7; 7 bases are shared with TRBD2. There are 13 residues in the CDR3. V gave up 3 bases and J gave up 3 bases; unmatched junction bases: 2. Germline lookup yields CDR1 MNHEY and CDR2 SVGAGI. CDR3 loop: CASSYGEGYEQYF. The CDR3, as DNA: TGTGCCAGCAGTTATGGGGAGGGCTACGAGCAGTACTTC.

This clone showed up just a few times. The chain's CDR3 is CASSLEGQSHSPLHF. CDR3 in DNA: TGCGCCAGCAGCTTGGAGGGACAGTCACACTCACCCCTCCACTTT. The chain recombines TRBV5-1 with TRBJ1-6, with 7 bases lining up with TRBD1. This CDR3 contains 15 residues. Germline loops: CDR1 SGHRS, CDR2 YFSETQ. J was trimmed by 10 bases and V by 0 bases; bases with no gene match: 7. Filled out from reference TRBV5-1 and TRBJ1-6, the complete variable domain reads KAGVTQTPRYLIKTRGQQVTLSCSPISGHRSVSWYQQTPGQGLQFLFEYFSETQRNKGNFPGRFSGRQFSNSRSEMNVSTLELGDSALYLCASSLEGQSHSPLHFGNGTRLTVT.

This clone appeared once. CDR3 nucleotides: TGCGCCAGCAGCTTCAAAACAGGGGACGGGGCACCCCTCCACTTT. Its translation is CASSFKTGDGAPLHF. This sequence joins TRBV5-1 and TRBJ1-6, with 7 bases fitting TRBD1. This CDR3 region has 15 residues. Germline CDR1 is SGHRS and CDR2 is YFSETQ. Germline trimming cut 2 bases from V and 11 bases from J; bases unmatched to any gene: 10.

This chain connects TRBV20-1 to TRBJ2-7; the D is unclear. Per germline, CDR1 DFQATT and CDR2 SNEGSKA (reference sequence). There are 11 residues in the CDR3. V shed 3 bases and J shed 6 bases, with 9 bases lying between them. As DNA, the CDR3 is TGCAGTGCTAGGAGCCAGGCCGAGCAGTACTTC. Translating gives CSARSQAEQYF.

The chain links TRBV4-1 to TRBJ2-1, with 7 bases that match TRBD1. The CDR3 loop spans 17 amino acids. V gave up 2 bases and J gave up 2 bases; unmatched junction bases: 9. In germline, CDR1 is MGHRA, CDR2 YSYEKL. CDR3: CASSQTGGQPTYNEQFF. For the CDR3, the DNA is TGCGCCAGCAGCCAAACTGGGGGACAGCCTACCTACAATGAGCAGTTCTTC.

The V call is TRBV6-1, the J call TRBJ1-1; D remains ambiguous. Trimming stripped 5 bases from V and 5 bases from J, with 6 bases between. Germline assignment: CDR1 MNHNS and CDR2 SASEGT. The CDR3 is 11 residues long. The chain's CDR3 is CASSSRTEAFF. CDR3 nucleotides: TGTGCCAGCAGTTCCAGGACTGAAGCTTTCTTT.

J is TRBJ1-2 and V is TRBV6-1; D ambiguous. Trimming cost V 0 bases and J 1 base, with 3 bases left between them. Per the germline V gene, CDR1 is MNHNS and CDR2 is SASEGT. The CDR3 length is 13 residues. As DNA, the CDR3 is TGTGCCAGCAGTGAAGCCTTTAACTATGGCTACACCTTC. It codes for CASSEAFNYGYTF.

The chain is built from TRBV7-6 and TRBJ1-4, with 8 bases matching TRBD1. The CDR3 consists of 15 residues. Germline values: CDR1 SGHVS, CDR2 FNYEAQ. Unmatched junction bases numbered 6, after V lost 5 bases and J lost 4 bases. CDR3 sequence: CASSPDRADNEKLFF. CDR3 bases: TGTGCCAGCAGCCCGGACAGGGCGGATAATGAAAAACTGTTTTTT.

V and J are TRBV5-8 and TRBJ2-7; a possible D gene is TRBD1 (5 bases). Germline V gene sequence: CDR1 SGHTS, CDR2 YDEGEE. The CDR3 has 14 amino acids. V lost 1 base, J lost 2 bases, and 10 bases lay in between. CDR3 coding DNA: TGTGCCAGCAGCTTGAGACAGACCACCTACGAGCAGTACTTC. Amino acid sequence: CASSLRQTTYEQYF.

The genes are TRBV7-8 and TRBJ2-2, with TRBD2 matching over 7 bases. This CDR3 region has 18 residues. V lost 5 bases, J lost 0 bases, and 12 bases stayed unmatched. Germline lookup yields CDR1 SGHVS and CDR2 FQNEAQ. The CDR3 DNA reads TGTGCCAGCAGCGAAAGTCGTAGGCTAGCGGCGAACACCGGGGAGCTGTTTTTT. Its protein is CASSESRRLAANTGELFF. Variable domain in full (rest from reference TRBV7-8 and TRBJ2-2): GAGVSQSPRYKVAKRGQDVALRCDPISGHVSLFWYQQALGQGPEFLTYFQNEAQLDKSGLPSDRFFAERPEGSVSTLKIQRTQQEDSAVYLCASSESRRLAANTGELFFGEGSRLTVL.